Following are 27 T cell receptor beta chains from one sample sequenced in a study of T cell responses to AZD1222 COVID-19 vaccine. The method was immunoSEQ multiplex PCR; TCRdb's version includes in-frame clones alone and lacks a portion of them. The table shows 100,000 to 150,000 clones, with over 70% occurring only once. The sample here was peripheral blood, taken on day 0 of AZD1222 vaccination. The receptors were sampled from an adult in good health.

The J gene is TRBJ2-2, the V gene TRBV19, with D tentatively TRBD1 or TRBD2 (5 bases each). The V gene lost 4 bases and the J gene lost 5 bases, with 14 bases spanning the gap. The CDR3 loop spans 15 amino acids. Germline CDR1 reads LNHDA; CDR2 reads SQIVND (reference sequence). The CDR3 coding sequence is TGTGCCAGTAGTACCACCGGGACGGAGACCGGGGAGCTGTTTTTT. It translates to CASSTTGTETGELFF.

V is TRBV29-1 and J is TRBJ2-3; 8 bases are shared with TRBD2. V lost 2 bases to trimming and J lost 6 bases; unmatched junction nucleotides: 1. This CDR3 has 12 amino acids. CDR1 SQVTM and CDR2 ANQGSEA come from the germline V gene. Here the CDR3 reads CSVEPGGDTQYF. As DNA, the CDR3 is TGCAGCGTTGAACCGGGGGGGGATACGCAGTATTTT.

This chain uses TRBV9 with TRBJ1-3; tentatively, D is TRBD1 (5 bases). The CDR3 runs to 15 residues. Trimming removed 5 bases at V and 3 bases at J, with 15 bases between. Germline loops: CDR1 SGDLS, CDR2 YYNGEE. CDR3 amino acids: CASSNQGNFGNTIYF. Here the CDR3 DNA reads TGTGCCAGCAGTAATCAGGGCAACTTTGGAAACACCATATATTTT.

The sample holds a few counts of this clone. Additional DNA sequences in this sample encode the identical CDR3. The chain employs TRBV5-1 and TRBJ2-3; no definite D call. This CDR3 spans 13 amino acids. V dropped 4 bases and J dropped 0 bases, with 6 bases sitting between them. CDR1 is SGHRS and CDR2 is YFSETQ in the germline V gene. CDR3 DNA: TGCGCCAGCAGCAGGGATAGCACAGATACGCAGTATTTT. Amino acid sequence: CASSRDSTDTQYF.

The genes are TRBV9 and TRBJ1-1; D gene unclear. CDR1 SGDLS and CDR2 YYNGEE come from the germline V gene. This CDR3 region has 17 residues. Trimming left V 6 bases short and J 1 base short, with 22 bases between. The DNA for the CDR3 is TGTGCCAGCACCTCGGGAGTCAGTAATCTGGAGAACACTGAAGCTTTCTTT. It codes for CASTSGVSNLENTEAFF.

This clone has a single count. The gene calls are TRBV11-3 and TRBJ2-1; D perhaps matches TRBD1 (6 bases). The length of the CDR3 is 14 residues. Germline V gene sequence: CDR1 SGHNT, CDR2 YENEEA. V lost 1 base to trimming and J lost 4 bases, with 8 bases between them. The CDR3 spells CASSLGGQYNEQFF. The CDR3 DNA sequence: TGTGCCAGCAGCTTAGGCGGACAGTACAATGAGCAGTTCTTC. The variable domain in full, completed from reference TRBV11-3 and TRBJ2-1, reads EAGVVQSPRYKIIEKKQPVAFWCNPISGHNTLYWYLQNLGQGPELLIRYENEEAVDDSQLPKDRFSAERLKGVDSTLKIQPAELGDSAVYLCASSLGGQYNEQFFGPGTRLTVL.

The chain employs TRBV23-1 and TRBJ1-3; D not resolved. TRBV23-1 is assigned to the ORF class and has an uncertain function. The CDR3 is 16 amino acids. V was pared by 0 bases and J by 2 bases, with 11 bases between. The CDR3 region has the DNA TGCGCCAGCAGTCAATCCCCTGGGAGAGCTGGAAACACCATATATTTT. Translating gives CASSQSPGRAGNTIYF.

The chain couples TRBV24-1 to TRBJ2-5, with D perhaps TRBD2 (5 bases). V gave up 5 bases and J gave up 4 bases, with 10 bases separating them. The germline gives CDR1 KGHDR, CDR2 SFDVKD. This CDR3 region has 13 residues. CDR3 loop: CATSAAVGETQYF. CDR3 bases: TGTGCCACCAGTGCAGCGGTCGGAGAGACCCAGTACTTC.

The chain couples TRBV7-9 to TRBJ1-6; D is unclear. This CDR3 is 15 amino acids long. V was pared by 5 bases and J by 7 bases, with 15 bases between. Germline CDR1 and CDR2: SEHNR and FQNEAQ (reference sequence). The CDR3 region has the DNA TGTGCCAGCAGCCCCCGGCTAAGCGAAAATTCACCCCTCCACTTT. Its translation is CASSPRLSENSPLHF.

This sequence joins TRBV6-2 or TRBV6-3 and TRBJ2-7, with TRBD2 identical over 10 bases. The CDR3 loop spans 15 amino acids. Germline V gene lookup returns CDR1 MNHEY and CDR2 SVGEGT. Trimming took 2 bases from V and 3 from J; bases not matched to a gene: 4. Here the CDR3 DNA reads TGTGCCAGCAGTTACGGGACTAGCGATTACTACGAGCAGTACTTC. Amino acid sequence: CASSYGTSDYYEQYF.

In DNA, the CDR3 is TGCGCCAGCAGCTTGGGTTCACTTAACTACGAGCAGTACTTC. Translating it yields CASSLGSLNYEQYF. The chain combines TRBV5-1 with TRBJ2-7; no clear D. The V gene's germline CDR1 is SGHRS and CDR2 YFSETQ. The CDR3 runs to 14 residues. V lost 0 bases and J lost 3, with 10 bases in between.

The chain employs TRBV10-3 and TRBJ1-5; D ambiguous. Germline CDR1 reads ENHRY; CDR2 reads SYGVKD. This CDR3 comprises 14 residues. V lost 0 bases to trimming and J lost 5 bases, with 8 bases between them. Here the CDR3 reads CAISESVMDQPQHF. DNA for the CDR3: TGTGCCATCAGTGAGTCCGTAATGGATCAGCCCCAGCATTTT.

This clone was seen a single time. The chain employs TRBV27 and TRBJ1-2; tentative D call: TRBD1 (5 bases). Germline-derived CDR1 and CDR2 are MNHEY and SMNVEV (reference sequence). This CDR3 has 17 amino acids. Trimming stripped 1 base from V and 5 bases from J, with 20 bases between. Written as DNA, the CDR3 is TGTGCCAGCAGTTTATTTGGTAGTCTAGGGACTGGATATGGCTACACCTTC. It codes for CASSLFGSLGTGYGYTF.

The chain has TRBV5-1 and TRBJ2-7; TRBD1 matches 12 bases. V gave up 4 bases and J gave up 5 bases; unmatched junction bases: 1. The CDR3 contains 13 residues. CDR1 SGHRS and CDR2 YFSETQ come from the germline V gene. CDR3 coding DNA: TGCGCCAGCAGCGGGACAGGGGGCCACGAGCAGTACTTC. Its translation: CASSGTGGHEQYF.

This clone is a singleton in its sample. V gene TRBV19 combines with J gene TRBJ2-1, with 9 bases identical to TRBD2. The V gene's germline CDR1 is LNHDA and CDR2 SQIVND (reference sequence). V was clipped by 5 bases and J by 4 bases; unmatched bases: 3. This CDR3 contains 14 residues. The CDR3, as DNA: TGTGCCAGTAGTCGACTAGCGGTATACAATGAGCAGTTCTTC. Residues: CASSRLAVYNEQFF. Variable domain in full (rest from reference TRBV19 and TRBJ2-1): DGGITQSPKYLFRKEGQNVTLSCEQNLNHDAMYWYRQDPGQGLRLIYYSQIVNDFQKGDIAEGYSVSREKKESFPLTVTSAQKNPTAFYLCASSRLAVYNEQFFGPGTRLTVL.

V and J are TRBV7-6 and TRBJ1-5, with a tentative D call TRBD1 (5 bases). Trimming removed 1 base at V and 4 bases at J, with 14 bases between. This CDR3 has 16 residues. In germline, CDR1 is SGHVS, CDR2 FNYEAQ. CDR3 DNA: TGTGCCAGCAGCTTAGAGGTTTGGGACCGTAATCAGCCCCAGCATTTT. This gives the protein CASSLEVWDRNQPQHF.

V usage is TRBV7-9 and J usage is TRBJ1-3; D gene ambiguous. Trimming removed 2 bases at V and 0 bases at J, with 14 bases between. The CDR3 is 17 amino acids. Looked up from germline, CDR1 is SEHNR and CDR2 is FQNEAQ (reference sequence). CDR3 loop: CASSLPKPWPSGNTIYF. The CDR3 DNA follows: TGTGCCAGCAGCTTACCAAAACCGTGGCCCTCTGGAAACACCATATATTTT. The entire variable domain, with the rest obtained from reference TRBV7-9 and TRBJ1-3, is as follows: DTGVSQNPRHKITKRGQNVTFRCDPISEHNRLYWYRQTLGQGPEFLTYFQNEAQLEKSRLLSDRFSAERPKGSFSTLEIQRTEQGDSAMYLCASSLPKPWPSGNTIYFGEGSWLTVV.

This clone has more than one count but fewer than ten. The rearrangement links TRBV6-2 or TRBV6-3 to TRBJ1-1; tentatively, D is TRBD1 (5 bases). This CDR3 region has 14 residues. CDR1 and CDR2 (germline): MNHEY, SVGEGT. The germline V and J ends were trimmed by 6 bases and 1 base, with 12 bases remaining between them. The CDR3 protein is CASSVGLRNTEAFF. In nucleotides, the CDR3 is TGTGCCAGCAGCGTGGGACTCAGGAACACTGAAGCTTTCTTT.

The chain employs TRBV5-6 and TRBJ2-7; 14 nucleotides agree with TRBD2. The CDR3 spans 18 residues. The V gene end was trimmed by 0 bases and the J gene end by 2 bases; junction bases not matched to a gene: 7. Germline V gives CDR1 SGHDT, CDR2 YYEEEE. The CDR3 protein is CASSLVTSGGAVAYEQYF. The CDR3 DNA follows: TGTGCCAGCAGCTTGGTGACTAGCGGGGGGGCAGTTGCCTACGAGCAGTACTTC.

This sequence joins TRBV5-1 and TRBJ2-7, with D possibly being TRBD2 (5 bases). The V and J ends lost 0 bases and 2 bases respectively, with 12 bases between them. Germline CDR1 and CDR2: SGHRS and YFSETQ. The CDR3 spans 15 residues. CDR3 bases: TGCGCCAGCAGCTTGGGTGGACTTCGAACCTACGAGCAGTACTTC. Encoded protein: CASSLGGLRTYEQYF. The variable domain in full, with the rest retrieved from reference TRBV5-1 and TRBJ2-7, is KAGVTQTPRYLIKTRGQQVTLSCSPISGHRSVSWYQQTPGQGLQFLFEYFSETQRNKGNFPGRFSGRQFSNSRSEMNVSTLELGDSALYLCASSLGGLRTYEQYFGPGTRLTVT.

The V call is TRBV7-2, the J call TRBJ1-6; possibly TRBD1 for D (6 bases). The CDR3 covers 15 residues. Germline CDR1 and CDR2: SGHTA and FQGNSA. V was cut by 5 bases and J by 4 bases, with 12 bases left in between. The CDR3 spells CASSGRDTYNSPLHF. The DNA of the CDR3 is TGTGCCAGCAGCGGCCGGGACACTTATAATTCACCCCTCCACTTT.

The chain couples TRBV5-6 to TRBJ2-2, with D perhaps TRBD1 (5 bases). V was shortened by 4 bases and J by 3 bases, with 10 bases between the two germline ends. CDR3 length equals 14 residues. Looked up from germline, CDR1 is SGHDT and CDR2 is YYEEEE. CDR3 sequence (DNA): TGTGCCAGCAGCAGGGGCAGGGACACCGGGGAGCTGTTTTTT. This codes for CASSRGRDTGELFF.

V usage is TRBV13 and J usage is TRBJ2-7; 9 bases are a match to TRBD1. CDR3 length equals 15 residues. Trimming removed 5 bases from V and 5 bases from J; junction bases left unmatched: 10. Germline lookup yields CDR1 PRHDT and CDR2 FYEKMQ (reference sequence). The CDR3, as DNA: TGTGCCAGCAGCCCCTCCGGGACAGGGAACCACGAGCAGTACTTC. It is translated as CASSPSGTGNHEQYF. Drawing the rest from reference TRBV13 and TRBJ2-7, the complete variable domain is AAGVIQSPRHLIKEKRETATLKCYPIPRHDTVYWYQQGPGQDPQFLISFYEKMQSDKGSIPDRFSAQQFSDYHSELNMSSLELGDSALYFCASSPSGTGNHEQYFGPGTRLTVT.

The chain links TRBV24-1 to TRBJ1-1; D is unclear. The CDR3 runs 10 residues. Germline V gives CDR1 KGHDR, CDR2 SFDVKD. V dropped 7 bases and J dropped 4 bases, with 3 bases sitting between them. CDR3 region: CATRGTEAFF. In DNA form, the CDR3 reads TGTGCCACCAGGGGCACTGAAGCTTTCTTT.

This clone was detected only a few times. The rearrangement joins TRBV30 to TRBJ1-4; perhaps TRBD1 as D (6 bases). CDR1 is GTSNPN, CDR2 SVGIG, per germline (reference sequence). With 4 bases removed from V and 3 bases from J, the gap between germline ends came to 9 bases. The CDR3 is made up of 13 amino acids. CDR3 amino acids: CAWNREANEKLFF. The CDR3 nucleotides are TGTGCCTGGAACAGGGAGGCTAATGAAAAACTGTTTTTT. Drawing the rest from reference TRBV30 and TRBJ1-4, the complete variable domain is SQTIHQWPATLVQPVGSPLSLECTVEGTSNPNLYWYRQAAGRGLQLLFYSVGIGQISSEVPQNLSASRPQDRQFILSSKKLLLSDSGFYLCAWNREANEKLFFGSGTQLSVL.

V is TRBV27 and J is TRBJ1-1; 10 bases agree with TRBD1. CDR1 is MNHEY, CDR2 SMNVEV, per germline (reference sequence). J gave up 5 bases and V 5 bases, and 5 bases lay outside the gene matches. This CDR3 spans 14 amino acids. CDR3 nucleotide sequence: TGTGCCAGCAGTCCCGGGACAGGGGAGACTGAAGCTTTCTTT. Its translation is CASSPGTGETEAFF.

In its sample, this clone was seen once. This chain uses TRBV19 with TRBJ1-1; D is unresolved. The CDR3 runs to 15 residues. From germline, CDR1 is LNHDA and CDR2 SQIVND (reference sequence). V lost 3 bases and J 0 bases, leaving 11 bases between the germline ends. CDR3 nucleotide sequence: TGTGCCAGTAGTATCCGTGGTGGAATGAACACTGAAGCTTTCTTT. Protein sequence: CASSIRGGMNTEAFF.